This TCR beta chain was identified in a study of PD-1 blockade in classical Hodgkin lymphoma (dated by TCRdb to the early 2020s). About the full investigation: Nivolumab dosing was 3 mg/kg intravenously every 2 weeks, continuing until either disease progression or unacceptable toxicity. To define a peripheral blood immune signature of response to PD-1 blockade in classical Hodgkin lymphoma, the study combined TCR beta sequencing with CyTOF. Results the study describes overall, beyond this receptor: Trial patients with a complete response had baseline diversity similar to that of newly diagnosed patients, while partial responders and progressors had significantly lower diversity. A significant rise by C4D1 was seen in CD4+ but not CD8+ TCR diversity (p=0.0027 vs p=0.16), with the rise being most apparent in complete responders (p=0.02). Lower diversity was seen in patients whose nivolumab began less than 1 year after ASCT, and these patients were left out of later analyses so that immune reconstitution would not confound the results. The study covered only a single clinical trial cohort, and the causes of the repertoire differences, possibly disease activity or prior therapy, were still not defined. Newly diagnosed patients were reported to have lower baseline TCR diversity than healthy donors, and relapsed/refractory patients were reported to have lower baseline TCR diversity still.

The V and J ends are trimmed by 5 bases and 0 bases, leaving 14 bases between them. The CDR3, from cysteine to phenylalanine, totals 16 residues. The sequence is cut down to CDR3 DNA, 48 bases in frame from base 1. Via the germline V gene, CDR1 is SGHRS and CDR2 YFSETQ. Of note for this clone: Its antigen remains undetermined. The record has no base qualities; no much larger clone is one base away.

The Qiagen DNeasy kit was used to extract genomic DNA both from unsorted PBMCs and from the negatively selected CD4+ and CD8+ fractions. TCR beta CDR3 regions were subjected to amplification by immunoSEQ multiplex PCR with primers that anneal to V and J segments. A synthetic immune receptor repertoire was used to minimize amplification bias, and any remaining bias was removed computationally after sequencing. As for how the authors treated the data: Repertoire diversity was quantified as the Shannon entropy index using custom Python scripts. Unsorted, CD4+ and CD8+ repertoires were examined separately, except in combined analyses, for which CD4+ and CD8+ sequences were merged in silico. A clone was considered expanded if an increase in frequency of at least 2-fold after treatment relative to C1D1 was found, and a pseudocount of 0.5 was applied to clones undetected at baseline. Clones with 0 or 1 copy at C1D1 were defined as singleton clones, while clones with 2 or more copies were defined as non-singleton clones. Clones expanded in unsorted samples were annotated as CD4+, CD8+ or unknown by matching protein sequences in sorted samples from the same patient. Diversity changes from C1D1 to C4D1 were tested in paired samples using Wilcoxon tests. TCRdb re-hosts the immuneACCESS table, in-frame sequences only. Its copies lack some clones; in the studies checked, an unresolved V gene accounts for under half of them, and the cause for the rest is not known. That table furnishes V, J and clone size, whereas the DNA furnished D and trimming. The sample table lists around 31,000 clones, around 82% of them with a count of one. The ten top clones hold roughly 17% of the sample.

The time point label here, explained by the study, means: cycle 4 day 1 (C4D1), after less than 7 weeks of nivolumab. All trial patients had relapsed after autologous stem cell transplantation, with cohorts A, B and C differing in prior brentuximab vedotin exposure. A total of about 51 patients with relapsed/refractory classical Hodgkin lymphoma made up the trial cohort, and each patient's best overall response was complete response, partial response or progressive disease. In the multi-cohort phase II CheckMate 205 trial, trial patients received single-agent nivolumab. An independent review committee assessed best overall response using the 2007 International Working Group response criteria. PBMCs from the trial were collected at three points: immediately before nivolumab initiation (C1D1), and during therapy at cycle 2 day 1 and cycle 4 day 1. Peripheral blood was collected in 8 mL Vacutainer Cell Preparation Tubes, from which PBMCs were isolated by centrifugation and then cryopreserved.

Material: peripheral blood mononuclear cells (PBMCs), obtained before the fourth cycle of nivolumab. The receptor chain draws on TRBV5-1 and TRBJ2-2; the D gene assignment is perhaps TRBD1 or TRBD2, with each matching 5 bases. The receptor comes from a human donor with classical Hodgkin lymphoma. The CDR3 corresponds to CASRPPGGSNTGELFF. The sequence in DNA is TGCGCCAGCAGGCCCCCTGGGGGATCGAACACCGGGGAGCTGTTTTTT.